These T cell receptor beta chains were read from a single sample in a study of OX40 agonist ivuxolimab in advanced cancers. Libraries were prepared by immunoSEQ multiplex PCR; TCRdb keeps only in-frame clonotypes and omits some of them. The data show some 65,000 clones, 80% to 90% seen once. The material was CD4+ or CD8+ T cells sorted from blood, obtained in a trial of the OX40 agonist ivuxolimab. These receptors originate from an adult with an advanced solid tumor such as melanoma, head and neck, liver or kidney cancer. CDR3s include the opening cysteine and the closing phenylalanine or tryptophan. The order of the fields is clone size, V gene, D gene, J gene, CDR3 DNA, CDR3 protein. D genes are given only for firm matches. Rows give clone size only sometimes, using once, few, many, or a class for an expanded clone.

>-|TRBV6-1|-|TRBJ1-4
TGTGCCAGCAGTGATCCGAGACAGCCGTGGGATGAAAAACTGTTTTTT
CASSDPRQPWDEKLFF
>-|TRBV10-1|-|TRBJ2-7
TGCGCCAGCAGAGAGAGCAAGGGGTCCGAGCAGTACTTC
CASRESKGSEQYF
>-|TRBV10-3|TRBD1|TRBJ2-2
TGTGCCATCAGCGTGGGACAGCTGAACACCGGGGAGCTGTTTTTT
CAISVGQLNTGELFF
>-|TRBV28|-|TRBJ2-7
TGTGCCAGCAGTTTTGCCTACGAGCAGTACTTC
CASSFAYEQYF
>-|TRBV5-4|TRBD1|TRBJ2-2
TGTGCCAGCAGCCCGAACAGGGGCGCCGGGGAGCTGTTTTTT
CASSPNRGAGELFF
>-|TRBV7-2|TRBD2|TRBJ2-3
TGTGCCAGCAGCGTCCGACTAGCGGGGACAGATACGCAGTATTTT
CASSVRLAGTDTQYF
>-|TRBV20-1|-|TRBJ2-3
TGCAGTGCAACAGGGTATACGCAGTATTTT
CSATGYTQYF
>-|TRBV18|-|TRBJ2-2
TGTGCCAGCTCACAACTCGGGGCCCGGGAGCTGTTTTTT
CASSQLGARELFF
>-|TRBV7-2|-|TRBJ2-1
TGTGCCAGCAGCTCCCCCGGGGGCAATGAGCAGTTCTTC
CASSSPGGNEQFF
>few|TRBV10-3|-|TRBJ1-1
TGTGCCATCAGTGACCTCGATGGGGGAGACGGGACTGAAGCTTTCTTT
CAISDLDGGDGTEAFF
>once|TRBV7-6|TRBD1|TRBJ1-4
TGTGCCAGCAGCTTAATTGGGACAGGGTCCGAAAAACTGTTTTTT
CASSLIGTGSEKLFF
>-|TRBV5-5|TRBD1|TRBJ2-7
TGTGCCAGCAGCCAGACAGGGTCGGGAGAGCAGTACTTC
CASSQTGSGEQYF
>-|TRBV5-4|-|TRBJ1-1
TGTGCCAGCAGCTTGTATGGGGGAGGTGAAGCTTTCTTT
CASSLYGGGEAFF
>once|TRBV4-1|-|TRBJ1-5
TGCGCCAGCAGCCAAGAATTTCAGGGAGTTCGCAGCAATCAGCCCCAGCATTTT
CASSQEFQGVRSNQPQHF